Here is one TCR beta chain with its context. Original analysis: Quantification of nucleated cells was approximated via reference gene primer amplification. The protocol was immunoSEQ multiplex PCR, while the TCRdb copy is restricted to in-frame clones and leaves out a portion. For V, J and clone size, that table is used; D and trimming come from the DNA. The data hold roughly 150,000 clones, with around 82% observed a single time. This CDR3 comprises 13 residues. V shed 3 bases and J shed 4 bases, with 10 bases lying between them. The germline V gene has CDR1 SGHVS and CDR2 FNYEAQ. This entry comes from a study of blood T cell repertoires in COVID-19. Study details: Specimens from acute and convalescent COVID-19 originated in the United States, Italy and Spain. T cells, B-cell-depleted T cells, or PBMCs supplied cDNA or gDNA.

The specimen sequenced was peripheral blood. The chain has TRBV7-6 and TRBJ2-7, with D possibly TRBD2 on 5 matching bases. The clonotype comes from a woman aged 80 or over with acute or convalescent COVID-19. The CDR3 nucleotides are TGTGCCAGCAGCTTCCCGGGAAGGTACGAGCAGTACTTC. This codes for CASSFPGRYEQYF.